Listed below are T cell receptor beta chains from one sample, sequenced in a study of blood T cell repertoires in COVID-19. Clones were sequenced by immunoSEQ multiplex PCR, and TCRdb holds only the in-frame ones, with some missing. The profile shows 210,000 or so clones, about 84% of them singletons. The sequencing sample was made of PBMCs or T cells enriched from blood (not recorded which). Receptors originate from a man in his sixties who had recovered from COVID-19. CDR3s include the opening cysteine and the closing phenylalanine or tryptophan. A D gene is named only where the DNA matches it firmly. A clone size is listed for some rows: how often the clone was seen (once, few, many), or a class if it is expanded.

TRBJ1-1	-	TRBV14	-	CASSRKTGVNTEAFF	TGTGCCAGCAGCCGCAAGACAGGTGTGAACACTGAAGCTTTCTTT
TRBJ1-3	-	TRBV19	TRBD1	CASSKLHGTGGNTIYF	TGTGCCAGTAGTAAACTCCATGGGACAGGCGGAAACACCATATATTTT
TRBJ1-5	once	TRBV12-5	-	CASGLGAVSNQPQHF	TGTGCTAGTGGTTTGGGGGCCGTTAGCAATCAGCCCCAGCATTTT
TRBJ2-5	-	TRBV14	-	CASSQFYTYQETQYF	TGTGCCAGCAGCCAGTTTTACACGTACCAAGAGACCCAGTACTTC
TRBJ1-5	-	TRBV2	TRBD1	CASSGTGGLQPQHF	TGTGCCAGCAGCGGTACAGGGGGCCTTCAGCCCCAGCATTTT
TRBJ1-3	-	TRBV9	TRBD1	CASSVGTGFSGNTIYF	TGTGCCAGCAGCGTTGGGACAGGGTTCTCTGGAAACACCATATATTTT
TRBJ1-3	-	TRBV3-1/TRBV3-2	-	CASSQDTGGGNTIYF	TGTGCCAGCAGCCAAGACACAGGTGGCGGAAACACCATATATTTT
TRBJ1-5	-	TRBV5-5	-	CASSLEGGRNQPQHF	TGTGCCAGCAGCTTGGAGGGAGGGCGCAATCAGCCCCAGCATTTT
TRBJ2-5	-	TRBV27	-	CASSRQGWRAQTQYF	TGTGCCAGCAGTAGACAGGGCTGGAGGGCTCAGACCCAGTACTTC
TRBJ1-1	-	TRBV6-2/TRBV6-3	TRBD1	CASSRAGGTVSEAFF	TGTGCCAGCAGTCGGGCTGGAGGGACAGTATCTGAAGCTTTCTTT
TRBJ2-7	-	TRBV19	-	CASSTRQSSYEQYF	TGTGCCAGTAGTACAAGACAGAGCTCCTACGAGCAGTACTTC
TRBJ1-1	-	TRBV5-5	-	CASSPTWSPSRAFF	TGTGCCAGCAGCCCGACTTGGTCCCCTTCTAGAGCTTTCTTT
TRBJ1-1	-	TRBV9	-	CASSPHEAFF	TGTGCCAGCAGCCCCCATGAAGCTTTCTTT
TRBJ2-7	-	TRBV3-1/TRBV3-2	-	CASSLRREQYF	TGTGCCAGCAGCCTTCGTCGCGAGCAGTACTTC
TRBJ2-2	once	TRBV19	-	CASSIARGTGELFF	TGTGCCAGTAGTATAGCCCGGGGGACCGGGGAGCTGTTTTTT
TRBJ1-5	-	TRBV7-2	-	CASSLGLVQPQHF	TGTGCCAGCAGCTTAGGATTAGTACAGCCCCAGCATTTT
TRBJ1-2	-	TRBV15	-	CATSRDAGRYGYTF	TGTGCCACCAGCAGAGACGCGGGTCGGTACGGCTACACCTTC